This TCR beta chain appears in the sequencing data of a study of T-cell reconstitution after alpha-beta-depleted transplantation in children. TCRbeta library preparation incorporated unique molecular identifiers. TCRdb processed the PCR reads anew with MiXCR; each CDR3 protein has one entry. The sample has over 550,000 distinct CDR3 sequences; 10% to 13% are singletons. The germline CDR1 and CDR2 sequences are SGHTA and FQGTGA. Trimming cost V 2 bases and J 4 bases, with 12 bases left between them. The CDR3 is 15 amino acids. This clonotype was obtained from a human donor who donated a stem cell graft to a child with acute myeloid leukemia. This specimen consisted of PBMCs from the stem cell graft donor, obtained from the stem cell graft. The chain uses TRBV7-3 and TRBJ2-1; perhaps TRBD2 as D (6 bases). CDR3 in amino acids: CASSLGHGLYNEQFF. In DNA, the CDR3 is TGTGCCAGCAGCTTAGGTCACGGACTATACAATGAGCAGTTCTTC.